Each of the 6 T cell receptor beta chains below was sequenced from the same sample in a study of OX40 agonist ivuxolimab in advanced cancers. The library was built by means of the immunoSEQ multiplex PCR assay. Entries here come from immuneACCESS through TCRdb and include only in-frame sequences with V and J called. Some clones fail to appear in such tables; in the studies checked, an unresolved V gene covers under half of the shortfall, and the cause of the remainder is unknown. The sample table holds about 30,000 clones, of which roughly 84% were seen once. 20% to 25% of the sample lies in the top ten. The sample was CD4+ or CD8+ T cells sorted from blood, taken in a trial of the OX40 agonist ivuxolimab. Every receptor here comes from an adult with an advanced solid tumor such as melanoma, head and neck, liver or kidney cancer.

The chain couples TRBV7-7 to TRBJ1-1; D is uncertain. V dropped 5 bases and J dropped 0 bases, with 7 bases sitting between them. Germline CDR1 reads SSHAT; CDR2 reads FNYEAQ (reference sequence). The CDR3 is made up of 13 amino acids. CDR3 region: CASSTGLNTEAFF. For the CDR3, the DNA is TGTGCCAGCAGCACCGGCCTGAACACTGAAGCTTTCTTT.

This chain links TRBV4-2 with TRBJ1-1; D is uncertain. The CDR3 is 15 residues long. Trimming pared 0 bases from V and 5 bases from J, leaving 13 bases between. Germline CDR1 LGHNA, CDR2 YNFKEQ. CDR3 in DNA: TGTGCCAGCAGCCAAGAGCTGGGGTCGGGAACTGAAGCTTTCTTT. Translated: CASSQELGSGTEAFF.

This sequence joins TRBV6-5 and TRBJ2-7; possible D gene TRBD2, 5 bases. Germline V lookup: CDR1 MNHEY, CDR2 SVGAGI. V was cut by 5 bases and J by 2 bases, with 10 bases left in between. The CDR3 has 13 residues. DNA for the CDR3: TGTGCCAGCAGTCTTATCGGGGCCTACGAGCAGTACTTC. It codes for CASSLIGAYEQYF.

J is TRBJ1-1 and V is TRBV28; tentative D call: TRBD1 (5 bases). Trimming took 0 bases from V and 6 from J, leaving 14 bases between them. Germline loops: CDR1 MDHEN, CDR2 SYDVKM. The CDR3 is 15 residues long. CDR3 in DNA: TGTGCCAGCAGTTTATGGGGGGTTATTAGGGCTGAAGCTTTCTTT. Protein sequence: CASSLWGVIRAEAFF.

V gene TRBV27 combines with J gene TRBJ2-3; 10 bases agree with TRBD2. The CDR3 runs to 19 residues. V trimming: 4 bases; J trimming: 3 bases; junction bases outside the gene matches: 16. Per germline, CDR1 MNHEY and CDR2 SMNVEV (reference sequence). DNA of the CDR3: TGTGCCAGCAGTTCGCCTACTTATAGCGGGAGGACCGGGACAGATACGCAGTATTTT. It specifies CASSSPTYSGRTGTDTQYF.

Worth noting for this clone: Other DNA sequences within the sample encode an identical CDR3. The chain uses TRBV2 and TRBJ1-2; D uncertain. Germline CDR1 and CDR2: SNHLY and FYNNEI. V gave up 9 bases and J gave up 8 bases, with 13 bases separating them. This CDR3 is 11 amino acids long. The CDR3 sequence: CASRGLGGYTF. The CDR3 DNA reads TGTGCCAGTCGGGGTCTGGGGGGCTACACCTTC.